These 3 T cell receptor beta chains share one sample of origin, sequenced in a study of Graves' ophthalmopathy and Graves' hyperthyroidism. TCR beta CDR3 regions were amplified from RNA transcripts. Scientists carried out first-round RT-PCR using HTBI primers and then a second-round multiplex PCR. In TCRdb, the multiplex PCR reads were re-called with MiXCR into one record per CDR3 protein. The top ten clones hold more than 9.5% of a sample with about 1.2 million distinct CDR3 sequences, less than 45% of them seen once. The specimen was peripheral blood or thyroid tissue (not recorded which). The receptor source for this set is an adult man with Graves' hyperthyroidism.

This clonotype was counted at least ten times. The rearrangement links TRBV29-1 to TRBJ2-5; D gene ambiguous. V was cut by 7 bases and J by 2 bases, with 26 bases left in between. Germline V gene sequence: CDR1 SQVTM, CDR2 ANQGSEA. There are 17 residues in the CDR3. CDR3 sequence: CSAVAPENRHFQETQYF. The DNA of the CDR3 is TGCAGCGCCGTGGCCCCGGAGAACCGGCACTTTCAAGAGACCCAGTACTTC.

This CDR3 reads CSVEDRGTSSGNQETQYF. CDR3 DNA: TGCAGCGTTGAAGATCGGGGAACGAGCTCTGGAAACCAAGAGACCCAGTACTTC. V usage is TRBV29-1 and J usage is TRBJ2-5, with D perhaps TRBD2 (5 bases). This CDR3 region has 18 residues. V was trimmed by 0 bases and J by 0 bases, leaving 20 bases between them. Germline V CDR1 and CDR2: SQVTM, ANQGSEA. Using reference TRBV29-1 and TRBJ2-5 for the parts outside the CDR3, the full variable domain is SAVISQKPSRDICQRGTSLTIQCQVDSQVTMMFWYRQQPGQSLTLIATANQGSEATYESGFVIDKFPISRPNLTFSTLTVSNMSPEDSSIYLCSVEDRGTSSGNQETQYFGPGTRLLVL.

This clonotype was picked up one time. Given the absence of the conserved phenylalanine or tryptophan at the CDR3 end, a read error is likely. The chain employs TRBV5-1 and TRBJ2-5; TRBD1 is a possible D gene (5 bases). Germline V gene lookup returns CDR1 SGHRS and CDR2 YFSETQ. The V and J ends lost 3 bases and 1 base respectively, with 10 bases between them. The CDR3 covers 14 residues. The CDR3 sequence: CASSSTAAQETQYS. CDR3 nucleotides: TGCGCCAGCAGCTCGACAGCTGCCCAAGAGACCCAGTACTCC.